The clone carrying this T cell receptor beta chain was found a few times. Those enrolled in Seattle joined during active infection and were followed longitudinally afterward. The method was immunoSEQ multiplex PCR; TCRdb's version includes in-frame clones alone and lacks a portion of them. The table has roughly 180,000 clones, approximately 85% seen once; the top ten hold approximately 7.7%. The CDR3 is made up of 15 amino acids. Trimming removed 3 bases from V and 6 bases from J; junction bases left unmatched: 2. The germline CDR1 and CDR2 sequences are KGHSH and LQKENI. The entry originates in a study of blood T cell repertoires in COVID-19. Looking at the study overall: Researchers got acute and convalescent COVID-19 samples from the United States, Italy and Spain. T cells, B-cell-depleted T cells, or PBMCs provided the cDNA or gDNA that served as material.

The V and J genes are TRBV18 and TRBJ2-1; 13 bases line up with TRBD2. The specimen was peripheral blood. The sequence derives from a woman in her sixties with COVID-19, enrolled during active disease. The CDR3 protein is CASSPGLAGSNEQFF. The CDR3 DNA sequence: TGTGCCAGCTCACCGGGACTAGCGGGGAGCAATGAGCAGTTCTTC.